This entry is about one T cell receptor beta chain. The data derive from a study of PD-L1 blockade in urothelial cancer. Time point noted: pretreatment peripheral blood. Losses at the gene ends were 2 bases for V and 1 base for J; bases not matched to a gene: 6. The CDR3 sequence is 16 residues long. The V gene's germline CDR1 is GTSNPN and CDR2 SVGIG (reference sequence). Sequencing used immunoSEQ multiplex PCR; TCRdb keeps in-frame clones, though not all of them. The table records 100,000 to 150,000 clones, about 81% of them present only once. Sequences were derived from PBMCs, sampled around atezolizumab (anti-PD-L1) treatment. This TCR derives from a middle-aged man with urothelial cancer. The chain recombines TRBV30 with TRBJ1-3; TRBD1 matches 9 bases. CDR3 in amino acids: CAWSPNRGLSGNTIYF. In DNA form, the CDR3 reads TGTGCCTGGAGTCCGAACAGGGGGCTTTCTGGAAACACCATATATTTT.